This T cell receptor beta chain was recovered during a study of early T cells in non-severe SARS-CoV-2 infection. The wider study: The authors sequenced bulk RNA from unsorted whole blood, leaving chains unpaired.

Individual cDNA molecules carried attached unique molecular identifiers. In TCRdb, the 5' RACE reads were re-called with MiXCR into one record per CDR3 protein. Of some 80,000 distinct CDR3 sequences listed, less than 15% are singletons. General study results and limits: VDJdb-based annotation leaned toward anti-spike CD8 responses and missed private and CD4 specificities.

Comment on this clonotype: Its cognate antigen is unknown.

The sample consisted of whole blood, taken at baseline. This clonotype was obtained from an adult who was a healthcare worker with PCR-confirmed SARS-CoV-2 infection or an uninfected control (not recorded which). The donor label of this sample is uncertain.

CDR3 coding DNA: TGTGCCACCCTGTTGCGGGACTTTGATACGCAGTATTTT. This sequence encodes CATLLRDFDTQYF. The chain combines TRBV10-3 with TRBJ2-3; D perhaps matches TRBD2 (6 bases). The CDR3 is 13 amino acids. V lost 10 bases and J 6 bases, leaving 17 bases between the germline ends. Germline CDR1 is ENHRY and CDR2 is SYGVKD.